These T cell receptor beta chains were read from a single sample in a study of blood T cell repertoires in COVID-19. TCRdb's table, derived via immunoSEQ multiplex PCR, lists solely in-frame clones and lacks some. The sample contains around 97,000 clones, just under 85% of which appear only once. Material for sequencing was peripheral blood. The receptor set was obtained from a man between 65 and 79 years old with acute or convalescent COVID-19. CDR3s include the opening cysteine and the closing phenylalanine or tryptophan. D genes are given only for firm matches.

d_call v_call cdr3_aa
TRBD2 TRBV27 CASSFSVTSGNDEQFF
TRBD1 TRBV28 CASRGGTGLYNEQFF
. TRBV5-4 CASSLDRDNSPLHF
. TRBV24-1 CATSVFPGELFF
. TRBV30 CAWSSTGLPLQETQYF
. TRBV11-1 CASSRRVREKLFF
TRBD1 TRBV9 CASSVGTGLNGYTF
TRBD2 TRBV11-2 CASSITSGGASDTQYF
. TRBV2 CASSADNSNQPQHF
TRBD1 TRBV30 CAWSVGSAGGGF
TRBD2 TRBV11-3 CASSFGGRGTDTQYF
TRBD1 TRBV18 CASSTGENTEAFF
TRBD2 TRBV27 CASSWGGSRETQYF
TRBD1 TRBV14 CASSQTSGTGYGYTF
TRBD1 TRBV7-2 CASSGQGARTEAFF
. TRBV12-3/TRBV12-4 CASSLGAQDTQYF
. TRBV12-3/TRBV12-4 CASSQVQETQYF
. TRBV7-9 CASDPGARAYEQYF
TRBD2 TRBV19 CASSMLASGTYGELFF
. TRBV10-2 CASSLKEGGLNYEQYF
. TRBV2 CASSDQEYSNQPQHF
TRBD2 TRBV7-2 CASSEGLAGAKNIQYF
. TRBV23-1 CASFPPRVAWGYTF
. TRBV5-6 CASSFFDKYNEQFF
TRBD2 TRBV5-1 CASSPSSGGVGETQYF
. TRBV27 CASSSQPTVNTEAFF
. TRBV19 CASSSGPSTDTQYF
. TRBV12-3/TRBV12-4 CASSFAADYGYTF
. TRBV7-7 CASSLVDLVGAVKFF
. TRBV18 CASSPQAGHEKLFF
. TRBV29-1 CSVVQGLNEQYF
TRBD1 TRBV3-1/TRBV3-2 CASSSGQGAYQPQHF
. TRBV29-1 CSVEDSKYSSYEQYF
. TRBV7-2 CASSSRTGSYNEQFF
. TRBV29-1 CSVLQNSGNTIYF
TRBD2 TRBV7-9 CASSLGAGVGADTQYF
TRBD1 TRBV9 CASSVGDRVDYNEQFF
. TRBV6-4 CASSAEGSYGYTF
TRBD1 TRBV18 CASSPPGTGGNQPQHF